The subject of this entry is one TCR beta chain. The data were obtained in a study of T cell changes during pregnancy in multiple sclerosis. Measured with immunoSEQ multiplex PCR; TCRdb has only the in-frame clones, and not every one. This table has around 62,000 clones, 90% appearing once. V was pared by 7 bases and J by 2 bases, with 15 bases between. The CDR3 runs to 14 residues. Germline V lookup: CDR1 LNHDA, CDR2 SQIVND (reference sequence). The sequence came from a female donor in good health, enrolled as a control in a pregnancy study. The rearrangement links TRBV19 to TRBJ2-7, with unresolved D. The sequencing used peripheral blood, collected in the second trimester of pregnancy. In DNA form, the CDR3 reads TGTGCCAGTACCCTGGAGACTGGAGCCTACGAGCAGTACTTC. It translates to CASTLETGAYEQYF.